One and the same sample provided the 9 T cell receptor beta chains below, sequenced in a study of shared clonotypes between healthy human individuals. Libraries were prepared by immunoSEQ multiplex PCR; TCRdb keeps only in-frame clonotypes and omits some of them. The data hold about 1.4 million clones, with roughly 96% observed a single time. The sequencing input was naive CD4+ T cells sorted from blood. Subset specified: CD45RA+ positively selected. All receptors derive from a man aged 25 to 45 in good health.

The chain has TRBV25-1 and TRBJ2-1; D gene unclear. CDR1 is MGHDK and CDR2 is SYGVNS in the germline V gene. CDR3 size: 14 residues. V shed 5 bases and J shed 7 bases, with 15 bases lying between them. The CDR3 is CASSMSPSRNEQFF. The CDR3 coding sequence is TGTGCCAGCAGTATGAGCCCATCTCGGAATGAGCAGTTCTTC.

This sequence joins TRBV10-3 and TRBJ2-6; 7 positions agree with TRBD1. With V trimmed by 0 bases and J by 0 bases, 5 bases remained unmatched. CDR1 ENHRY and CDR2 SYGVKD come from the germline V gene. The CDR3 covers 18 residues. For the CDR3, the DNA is TGTGCCATCAGTGAGTCCACAGGGGATCCCTCTGGGGCCAACGTCCTGACTTTC. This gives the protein CAISESTGDPSGANVLTF.

CDR3 sequence (DNA): TGTGCCACTAGTGGGGGTGGGGAGCAGTACTTC. As protein: CATSGGGEQYF. The chain couples TRBV6-1 to TRBJ2-7; D might be TRBD1 or TRBD2, each matching 5 bases. The CDR3 totals 11 residues. With 10 bases removed from V and 7 bases from J, the gap between germline ends came to 14 bases. The V gene's germline CDR1 is MNHNS and CDR2 SASEGT.

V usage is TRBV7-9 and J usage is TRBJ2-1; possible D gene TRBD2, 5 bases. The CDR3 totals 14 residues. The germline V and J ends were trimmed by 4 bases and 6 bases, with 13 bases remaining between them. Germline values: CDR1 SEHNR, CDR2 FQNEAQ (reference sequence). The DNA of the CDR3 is TGTGCCAGCAGCTCGGGTGGGAGCGGCAATGAGCAGTTCTTC. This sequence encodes CASSSGGSGNEQFF.

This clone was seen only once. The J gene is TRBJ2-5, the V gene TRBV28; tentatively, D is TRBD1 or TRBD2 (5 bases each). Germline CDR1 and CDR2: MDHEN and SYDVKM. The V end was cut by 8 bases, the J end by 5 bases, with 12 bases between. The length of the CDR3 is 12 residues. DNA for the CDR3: TGTGCCAGCGAGAGGGGTGGGGAGACCCAGTACTTC. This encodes CASERGGETQYF.

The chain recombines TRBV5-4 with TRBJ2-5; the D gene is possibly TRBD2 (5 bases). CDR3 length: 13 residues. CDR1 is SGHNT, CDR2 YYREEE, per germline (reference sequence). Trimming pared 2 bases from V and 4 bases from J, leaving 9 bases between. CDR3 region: CASSFRGGETQYF. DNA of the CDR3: TGTGCCAGCAGCTTCCGGGGTGGAGAGACCCAGTACTTC.

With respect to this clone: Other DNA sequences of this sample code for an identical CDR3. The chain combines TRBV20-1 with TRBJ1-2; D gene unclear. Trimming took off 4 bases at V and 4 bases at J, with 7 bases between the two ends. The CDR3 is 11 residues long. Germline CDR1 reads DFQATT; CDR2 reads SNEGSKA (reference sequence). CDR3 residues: CSATDGYGYTF. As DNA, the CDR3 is TGCAGTGCTACGGATGGCTATGGCTACACCTTC.

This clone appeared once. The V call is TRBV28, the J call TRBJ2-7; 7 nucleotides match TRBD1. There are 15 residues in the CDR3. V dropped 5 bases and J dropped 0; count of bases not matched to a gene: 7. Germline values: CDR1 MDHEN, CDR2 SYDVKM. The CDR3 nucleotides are TGTGCCAGCAGTCGCCTCCGGGACAGCTCCTACGAGCAGTACTTC. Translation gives CASSRLRDSSYEQYF.

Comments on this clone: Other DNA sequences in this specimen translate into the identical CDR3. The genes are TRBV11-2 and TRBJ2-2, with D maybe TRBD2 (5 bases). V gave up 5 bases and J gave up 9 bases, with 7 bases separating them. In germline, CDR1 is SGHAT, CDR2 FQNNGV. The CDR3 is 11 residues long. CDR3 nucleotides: TGTGCCAGCAGCCTAGCTCGGGAGCTGTTTTTT. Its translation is CASSLARELFF. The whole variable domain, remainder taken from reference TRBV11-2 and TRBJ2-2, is EAGVAQSPRYKIIEKRQSVAFWCNPISGHATLYWYQQILGQGPKLLIQFQNNGVVDDSQLPKDRFSAERLKGVDSTLKIQPAKLEDSAVYLCASSLARELFFGEGSRLTVL.